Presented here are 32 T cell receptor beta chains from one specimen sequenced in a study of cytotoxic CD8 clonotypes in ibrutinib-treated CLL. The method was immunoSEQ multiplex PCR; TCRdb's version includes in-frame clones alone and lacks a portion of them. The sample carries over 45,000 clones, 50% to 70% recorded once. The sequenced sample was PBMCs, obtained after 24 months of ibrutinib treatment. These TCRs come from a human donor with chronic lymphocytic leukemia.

The CDR3 DNA follows: TGCGCCAGCAGTGAGCACTCCAATTTTAATACGCAGTATTTT. It yields the protein CASSEHSNFNTQYF. The chain uses TRBV10-1 and TRBJ2-3; no reliable D call. The CDR3 covers 14 residues. Germline V gene sequence: CDR1 WNHNN, CDR2 SYGVQD (reference sequence). Trimming removed 2 bases at V and 7 bases at J, with 13 bases between.

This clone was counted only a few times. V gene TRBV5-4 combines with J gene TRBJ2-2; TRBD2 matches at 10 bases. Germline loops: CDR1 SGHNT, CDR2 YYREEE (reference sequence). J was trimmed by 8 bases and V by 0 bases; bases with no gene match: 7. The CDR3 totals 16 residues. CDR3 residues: CASSLGLAGATGELFF. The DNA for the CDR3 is TGTGCCAGCAGCTTGGGCCTAGCGGGGGCGACAGGGGAGCTGTTTTTT.

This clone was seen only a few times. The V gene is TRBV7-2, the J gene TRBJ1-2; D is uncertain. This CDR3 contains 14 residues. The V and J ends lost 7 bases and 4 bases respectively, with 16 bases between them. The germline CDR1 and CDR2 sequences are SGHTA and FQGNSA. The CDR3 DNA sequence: TGTGCCAGCAAGCTCGACCGGGCCGGCTATGGCTACACCTTC. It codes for CASKLDRAGYGYTF.

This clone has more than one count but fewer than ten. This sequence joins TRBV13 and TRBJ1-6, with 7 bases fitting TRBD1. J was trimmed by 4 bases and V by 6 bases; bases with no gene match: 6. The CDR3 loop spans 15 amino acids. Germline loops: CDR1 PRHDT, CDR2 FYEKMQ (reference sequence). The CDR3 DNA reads TGTGCCAGCAGGCTAAAGGGGGCATATAATTCACCCCTCCACTTT. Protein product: CASRLKGAYNSPLHF.

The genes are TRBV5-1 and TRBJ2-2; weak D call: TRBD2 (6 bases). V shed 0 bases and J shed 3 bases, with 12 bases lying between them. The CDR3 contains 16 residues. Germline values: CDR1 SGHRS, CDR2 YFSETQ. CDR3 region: CASSLVRGSYTGELFF. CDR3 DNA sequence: TGCGCCAGCAGCTTGGTACGGGGGTCATACACCGGGGAGCTGTTTTTT.

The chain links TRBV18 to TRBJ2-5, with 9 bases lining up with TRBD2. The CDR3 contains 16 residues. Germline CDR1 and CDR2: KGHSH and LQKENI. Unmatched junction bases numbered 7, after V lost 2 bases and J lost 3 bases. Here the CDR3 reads CASSPKAGGTKETQYF. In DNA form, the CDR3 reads TGTGCCAGCTCACCAAAAGCGGGAGGCACAAAAGAGACCCAGTACTTC.

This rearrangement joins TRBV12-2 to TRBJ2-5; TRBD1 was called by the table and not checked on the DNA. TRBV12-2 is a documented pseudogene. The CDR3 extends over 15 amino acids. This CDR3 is CASRFLVRGPETQYF. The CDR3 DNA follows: TGTGCAAGTCGCTTCTTAGTCAGGGGGCCAGAGACCCAGTACTTC.

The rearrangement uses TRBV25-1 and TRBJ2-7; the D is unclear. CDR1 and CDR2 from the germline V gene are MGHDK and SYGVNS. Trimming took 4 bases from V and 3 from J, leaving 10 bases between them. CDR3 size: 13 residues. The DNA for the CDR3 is TGTGCCAGCAGTGTAGGGCTCTTCTACGAGCAGTACTTC. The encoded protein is CASSVGLFYEQYF.

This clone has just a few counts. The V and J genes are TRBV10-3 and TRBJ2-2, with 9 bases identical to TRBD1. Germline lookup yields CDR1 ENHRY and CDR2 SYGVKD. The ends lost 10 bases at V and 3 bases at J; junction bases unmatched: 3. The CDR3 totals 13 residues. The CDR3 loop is CATRDRDTGELFF. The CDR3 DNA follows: TGTGCCACCCGGGACAGGGACACCGGGGAGCTGTTTTTT.

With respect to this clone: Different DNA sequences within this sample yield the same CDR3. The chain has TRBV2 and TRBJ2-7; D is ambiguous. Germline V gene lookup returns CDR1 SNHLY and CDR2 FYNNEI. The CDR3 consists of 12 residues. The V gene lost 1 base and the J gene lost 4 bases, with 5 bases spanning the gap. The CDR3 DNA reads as TGTGCCAGCAGTGAAGGTGCGTACGAGCAGTACTTC. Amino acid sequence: CASSEGAYEQYF.

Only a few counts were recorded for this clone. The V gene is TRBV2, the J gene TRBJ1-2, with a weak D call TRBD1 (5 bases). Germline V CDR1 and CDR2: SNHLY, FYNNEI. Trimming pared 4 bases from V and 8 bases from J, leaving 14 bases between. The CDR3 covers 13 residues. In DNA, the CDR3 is TGTGCCAGCAGTGTCAGAGGGGCCGTGGGCTACACCTTC. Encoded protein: CASSVRGAVGYTF.

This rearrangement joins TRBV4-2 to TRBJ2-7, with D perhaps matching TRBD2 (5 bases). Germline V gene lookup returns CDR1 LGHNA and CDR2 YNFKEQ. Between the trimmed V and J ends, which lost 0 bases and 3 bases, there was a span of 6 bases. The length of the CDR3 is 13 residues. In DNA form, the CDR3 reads TGTGCCAGCAGCCAAGATGGACTCTACGAGCAGTACTTC. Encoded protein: CASSQDGLYEQYF.

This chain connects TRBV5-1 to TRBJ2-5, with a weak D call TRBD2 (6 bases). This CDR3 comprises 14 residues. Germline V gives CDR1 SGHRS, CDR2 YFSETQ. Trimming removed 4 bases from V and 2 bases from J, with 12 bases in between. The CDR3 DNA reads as TGCGCCAGCAGCCGGGACTTTGGTCAAGAGACCCAGTACTTC. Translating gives CASSRDFGQETQYF.

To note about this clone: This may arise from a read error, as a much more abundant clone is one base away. Here the CDR3 reads CASSSGTISSYEQYV. Written as DNA, the CDR3 is TGTGCCAGCAGTTCCGGGACCATCAGCTCCTACGAGCAGTACGTC. This chain links TRBV9 with TRBJ2-7; either TRBD1 or TRBD2 may supply D (5 bases each). Germline assignment: CDR1 SGDLS and CDR2 YYNGEE. Trimming took off 5 bases at V and 0 bases at J, with 15 bases between the two ends. The CDR3 has 15 residues.

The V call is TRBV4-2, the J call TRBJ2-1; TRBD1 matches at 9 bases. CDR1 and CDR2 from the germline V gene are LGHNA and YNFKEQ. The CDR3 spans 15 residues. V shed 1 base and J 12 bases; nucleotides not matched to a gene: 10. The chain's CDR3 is CASSQVGTGSGPQFF. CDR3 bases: TGTGCCAGCAGCCAAGTGGGGACAGGGAGCGGGCCGCAGTTCTTC.

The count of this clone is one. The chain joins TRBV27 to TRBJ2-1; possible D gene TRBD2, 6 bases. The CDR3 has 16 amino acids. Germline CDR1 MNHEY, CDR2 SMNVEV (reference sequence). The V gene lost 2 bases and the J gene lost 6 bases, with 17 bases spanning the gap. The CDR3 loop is CASSLTGSAYRNEQFF. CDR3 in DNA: TGTGCCAGCAGTTTAACCGGGAGTGCTTATCGCAATGAGCAGTTCTTC.

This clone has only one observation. The CDR3 sequence: CASSLAHGTTGANYYGYTF. The CDR3 DNA follows: TGTGCCAGCAGCTTAGCCCATGGGACGACAGGGGCAAATTACTATGGCTACACCTTC. The chain joins TRBV7-8 to TRBJ1-2; 8 nucleotides line up with TRBD1. J gave up 3 bases and V 0 bases, and 15 bases lay outside the gene matches. Germline lookup yields CDR1 SGHVS and CDR2 FQNEAQ. The CDR3 contains 19 residues. The complete variable domain, with remaining parts taken from reference TRBV7-8 and TRBJ1-2, reads GAGVSQSPRYKVAKRGQDVALRCDPISGHVSLFWYQQALGQGPEFLTYFQNEAQLDKSGLPSDRFFAERPEGSVSTLKIQRTQQEDSAVYLCASSLAHGTTGANYYGYTFGSGTRLTVV.

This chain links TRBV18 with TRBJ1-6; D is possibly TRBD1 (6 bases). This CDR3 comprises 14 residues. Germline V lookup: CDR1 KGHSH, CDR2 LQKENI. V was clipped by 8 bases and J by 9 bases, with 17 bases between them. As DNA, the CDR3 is TGTGCCAGCCAACCCTCAGGGGTTAGTTCACCCCTCCACTTT. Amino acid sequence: CASQPSGVSSPLHF.

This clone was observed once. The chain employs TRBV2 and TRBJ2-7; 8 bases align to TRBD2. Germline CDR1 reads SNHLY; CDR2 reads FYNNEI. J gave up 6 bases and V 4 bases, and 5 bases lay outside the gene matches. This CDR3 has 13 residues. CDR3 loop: CASSAREGVEQYF. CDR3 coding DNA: TGTGCCAGCAGTGCCCGGGAGGGGGTCGAGCAGTACTTC.

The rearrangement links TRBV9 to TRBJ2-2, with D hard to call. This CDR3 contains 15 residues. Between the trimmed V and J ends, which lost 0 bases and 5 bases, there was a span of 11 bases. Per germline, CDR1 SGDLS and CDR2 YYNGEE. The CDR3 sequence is CASSVAVRATGELFF. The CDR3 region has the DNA TGTGCCAGCAGCGTAGCTGTCCGGGCGACCGGGGAGCTGTTTTTT.

The CDR3 coding sequence is TGTGCCACCGGTGGGGGAGATATCACAGATACGCAGTATTTT. Its protein is CATGGGDITDTQYF. The gene calls are TRBV15 and TRBJ2-3; D may match TRBD1 or TRBD2 (5 bases each). The length of the CDR3 is 14 residues. The germline V gene encodes CDR1 LNHNV and CDR2 YYDKDF (reference sequence). The ends were cut back, 8 bases at V and 2 bases at J, with 14 bases in the middle.

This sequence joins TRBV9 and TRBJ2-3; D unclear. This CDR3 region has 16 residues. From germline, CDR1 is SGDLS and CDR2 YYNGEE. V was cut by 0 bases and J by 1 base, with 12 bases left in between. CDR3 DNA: TGTGCCAGCAGCGTAGCTCTTAGCTGGGGCACAGATACGCAGTATTTT. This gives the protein CASSVALSWGTDTQYF.

CDR3: CAWSLVGGGSPLHF. The CDR3 region has the DNA TGTGCCTGGAGCCTAGTTGGAGGCGGTTCACCCCTCCACTTT. V gene TRBV30 combines with J gene TRBJ1-6, with D unresolved. Germline CDR1 is GTSNPN and CDR2 is SVGIG (reference sequence). V lost 3 bases and J lost 9, with 15 bases in between. CDR3 length equals 14 residues. Based on the CDR3 plus reference TRBV30 and TRBJ1-6, the full variable domain is SQTIHQWPATLVQPVGSPLSLECTVEGTSNPNLYWYRQAAGRGLQLLFYSVGIGQISSEVPQNLSASRPQDRQFILSSKKLLLSDSGFYLCAWSLVGGGSPLHFGNGTRLTVT.

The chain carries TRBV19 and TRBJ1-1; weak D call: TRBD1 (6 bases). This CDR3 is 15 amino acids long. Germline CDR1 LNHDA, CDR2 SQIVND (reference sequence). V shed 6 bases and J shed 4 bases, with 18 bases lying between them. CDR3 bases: TGTGCCAGTAGACAGGGTGGCGGTGGGGTCACTGAAGCTTTCTTT. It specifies CASRQGGGGVTEAFF.

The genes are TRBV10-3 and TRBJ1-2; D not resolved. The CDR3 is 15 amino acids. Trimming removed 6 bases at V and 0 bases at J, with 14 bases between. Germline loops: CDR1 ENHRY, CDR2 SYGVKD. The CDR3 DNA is TGTGCCATCAGGATTTCGGGGTCCTCTAACTATGGCTACACCTTC. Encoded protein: CAIRISGSSNYGYTF.

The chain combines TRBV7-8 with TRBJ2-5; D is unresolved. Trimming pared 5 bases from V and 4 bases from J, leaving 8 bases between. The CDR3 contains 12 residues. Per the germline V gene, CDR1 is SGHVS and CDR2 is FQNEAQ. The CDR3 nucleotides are TGTGCCAGCAGCCCCACCCGAGAGACCCAGTACTTC. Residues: CASSPTRETQYF. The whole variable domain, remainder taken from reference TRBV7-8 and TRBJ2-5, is GAGVSQSPRYKVAKRGQDVALRCDPISGHVSLFWYQQALGQGPEFLTYFQNEAQLDKSGLPSDRFFAERPEGSVSTLKIQRTQQEDSAVYLCASSPTRETQYFGPGTRLLVL.

The CDR3 loop reads CASSMQRGTEAFF. CDR3 bases: TGTGCCAGTAGTATGCAAAGGGGCACTGAAGCTTTCTTT. The chain links TRBV19 to TRBJ1-1; the D gene is possibly TRBD1 (5 bases). This CDR3 comprises 13 residues. Germline lookup yields CDR1 LNHDA and CDR2 SQIVND (reference sequence). V shed 3 bases and J shed 4 bases, with 9 bases lying between them.

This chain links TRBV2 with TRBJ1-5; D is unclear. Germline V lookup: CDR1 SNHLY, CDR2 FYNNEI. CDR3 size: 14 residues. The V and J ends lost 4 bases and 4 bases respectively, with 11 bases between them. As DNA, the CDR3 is TGTGCCAGCAGTGGGGGAGTCCAAAATCAGCCCCAGCATTTT. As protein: CASSGGVQNQPQHF. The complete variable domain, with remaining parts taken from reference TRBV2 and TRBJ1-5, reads EPEVTQTPSHQVTQMGQEVILRCVPISNHLYFYWYRQILGQKVEFLVSFYNNEISEKSEIFDDQFSVERPDGSNFTLKIRSTKLEDSAMYFCASSGGVQNQPQHFGDGTRLSIL.

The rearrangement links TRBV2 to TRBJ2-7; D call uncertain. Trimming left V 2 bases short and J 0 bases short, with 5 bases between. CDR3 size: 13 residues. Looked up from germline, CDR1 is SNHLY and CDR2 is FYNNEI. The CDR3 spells CASSETPSYEQYF. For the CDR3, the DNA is TGTGCCAGCAGTGAAACCCCCTCCTACGAGCAGTACTTC. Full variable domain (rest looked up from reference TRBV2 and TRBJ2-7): EPEVTQTPSHQVTQMGQEVILRCVPISNHLYFYWYRQILGQKVEFLVSFYNNEISEKSEIFDDQFSVERPDGSNFTLKIRSTKLEDSAMYFCASSETPSYEQYFGPGTRLTVT.

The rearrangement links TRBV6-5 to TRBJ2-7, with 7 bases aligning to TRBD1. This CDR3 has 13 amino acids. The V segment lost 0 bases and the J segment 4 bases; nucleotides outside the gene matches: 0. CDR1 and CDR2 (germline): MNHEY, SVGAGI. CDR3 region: CASSYSTGYEQYF. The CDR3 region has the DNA TGTGCCAGCAGTTACTCGACAGGGTACGAGCAGTACTTC.

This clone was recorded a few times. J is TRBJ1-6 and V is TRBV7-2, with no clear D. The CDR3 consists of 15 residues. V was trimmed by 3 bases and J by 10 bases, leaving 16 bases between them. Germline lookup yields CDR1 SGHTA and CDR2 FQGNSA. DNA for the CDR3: TGTGCCAGCAGCTTCTCCAGCCTCGGGAACTCACCCCTCCACTTT. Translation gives CASSFSSLGNSPLHF.

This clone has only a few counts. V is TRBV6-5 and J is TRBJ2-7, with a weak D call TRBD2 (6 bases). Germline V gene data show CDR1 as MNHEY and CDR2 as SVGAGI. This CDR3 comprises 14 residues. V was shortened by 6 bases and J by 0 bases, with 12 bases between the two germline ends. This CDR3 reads CASRNSGSSYEQYF. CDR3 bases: TGTGCCAGCAGAAATAGCGGTAGCTCCTACGAGCAGTACTTC.